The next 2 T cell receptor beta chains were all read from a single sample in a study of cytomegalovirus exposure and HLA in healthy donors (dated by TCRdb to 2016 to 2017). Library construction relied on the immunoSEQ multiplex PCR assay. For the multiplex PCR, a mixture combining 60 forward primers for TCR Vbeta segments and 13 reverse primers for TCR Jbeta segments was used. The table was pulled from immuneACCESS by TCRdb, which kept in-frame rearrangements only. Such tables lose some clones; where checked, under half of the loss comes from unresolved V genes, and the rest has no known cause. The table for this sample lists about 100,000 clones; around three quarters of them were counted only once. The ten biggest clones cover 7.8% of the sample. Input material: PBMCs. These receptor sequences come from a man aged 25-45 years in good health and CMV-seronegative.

CDR3: CASSLLAAANTGELFF. For the CDR3, the DNA is TGTGCCAGCAGCTTACTAGCCGCCGCGAACACCGGGGAGCTGTTTTTT. The rearrangement joins TRBV7-8 to TRBJ2-2; possible D gene TRBD2, 5 bases. Germline V CDR1 and CDR2: SGHVS, FQNEAQ. The CDR3 is 16 amino acids. Trimming removed 2 bases from V and 0 bases from J, with 10 bases in between.

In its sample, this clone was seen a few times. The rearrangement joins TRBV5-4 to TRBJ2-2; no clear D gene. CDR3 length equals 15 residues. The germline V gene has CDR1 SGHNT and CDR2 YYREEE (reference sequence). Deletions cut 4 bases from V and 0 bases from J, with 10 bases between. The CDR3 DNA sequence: TGTGCCAGCAGCATGCCAGTAACGAACACCGGGGAGCTGTTTTTT. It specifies CASSMPVTNTGELFF.